These 32 T cell receptor beta chains share one sample of origin, sequenced in a study of identical twins. TCRdb ran MiXCR on the 5' RACE reads and lists one entry per CDR3 protein. The table shows some 500,000 distinct CDR3 sequences, with around 20% occurring only once. These data were also filed under a second study, of T cells expressing NK-cell markers.

Sequencing was carried out using CD4+ T cells sorted from blood. The receptors were sampled from a woman between 18 and 29 years old in good health.

This clonotype turned up a few times. The chain uses TRBV6-5 and TRBJ2-3, with 8 bases fitting TRBD2. Per germline, CDR1 MNHEY and CDR2 SVGAGI. The CDR3 totals 18 residues. The trim removed 2 bases at V and 6 bases at J, leaving 16 bases unmatched. CDR3 residues: CASSYAGGGTSSADTQYF. The CDR3 DNA is TGTGCCAGCAGTTACGCTGGAGGGGGGACTAGTTCTGCGGATACGCAGTATTTT.

This clonotype was detected only a few times. The CDR3 bases are TGCAGTGCTCGAAAGACTAGCGGGGACAATGAGCAGTTCTTC. Residues: CSARKTSGDNEQFF. V usage is TRBV20-1 and J usage is TRBJ2-1; TRBD2 matches 11 bases. Germline V gene lookup returns CDR1 DFQATT and CDR2 SNEGSKA (reference sequence). This CDR3 has 14 amino acids. V was pared by 5 bases and J by 5 bases, with 5 bases of the junction left unmatched.

This chain connects TRBV20-1 to TRBJ1-1; 7 bases agree with TRBD1. V dropped 6 bases and J dropped 0; count of bases not matched to a gene: 4. CDR1 and CDR2 from the germline V gene are DFQATT and SNEGSKA (reference sequence). The CDR3 is 13 residues long. The CDR3 nucleotides are TGCAGTGCGAACAGGGGCATGAACACTGAAGCTTTCTTT. Its protein product is CSANRGMNTEAFF.

This clonotype was recorded many times. The V and J genes are TRBV20-1 and TRBJ1-1; D gene unclear. The CDR3 covers 12 residues. Germline V lookup: CDR1 DFQATT, CDR2 SNEGSKA (reference sequence). V was cut by 3 bases and J by 5 bases, with 10 bases left in between. The DNA of the CDR3 is TGCAGTGCTAGTCGGGTGGGTACTGAAGCTTTCTTT. Translated: CSASRVGTEAFF.

The chain recombines TRBV6-1 with TRBJ2-7; D is possibly TRBD1 (5 bases). CDR3 length: 14 residues. Trimming took off 2 bases at V and 3 bases at J, with 11 bases between the two ends. Per the germline V gene, CDR1 is MNHNS and CDR2 is SASEGT. CDR3 DNA: TGTGCCAGCAGTGAACCGCCAGGGAACTACGAGCAGTACTTC. It codes for CASSEPPGNYEQYF.

V gene TRBV5-1 combines with J gene TRBJ1-1, with D possibly matching TRBD1 (5 bases). The V end was cut by 0 bases, the J end by 8 bases, with 17 bases between. The CDR3 runs 15 residues. Germline CDR1 is SGHRS and CDR2 is YFSETQ. In DNA form, the CDR3 reads TGCGCCAGCAGCTTGGACAGGACGATGGCCTCCGAAGCTTTCTTT. This gives the protein CASSLDRTMASEAFF.

The chain recombines TRBV6-5 with TRBJ2-7; 8 bases line up with TRBD2. Germline CDR1 reads MNHEY; CDR2 reads SVGAGI. The CDR3 extends over 15 amino acids. With V trimmed by 0 bases and J by 5 bases, 6 bases remained unmatched. CDR3 DNA: TGTGCCAGCAGTTACTCTGTCGGGAGGGGGAACGAGCAGTACTTC. Its translation: CASSYSVGRGNEQYF.

This clonotype was picked up many times. The chain carries TRBV7-9 and TRBJ1-5, with a weak D call TRBD1 (5 bases). Germline values: CDR1 SEHNR, CDR2 FQNEAQ (reference sequence). The V end lost 2 bases, the J end lost 7 bases, and 9 bases lay between the germline ends. The CDR3 is 13 amino acids. DNA of the CDR3: TGTGCCAGCAGCTTACGGGGGGGGCAGCCCCAGCATTTT. This translates into CASSLRGGQPQHF.

V usage is TRBV18 and J usage is TRBJ1-1; TRBD1 agrees at 9 bases. Trimming took 3 bases from V and 4 from J; bases not matched to a gene: 6. From germline, CDR1 is KGHSH and CDR2 LQKENI. The CDR3 is 15 residues long. CDR3 residues: CASSPPDRGATEAFF. The DNA for the CDR3 is TGTGCCAGCTCACCTCCGGACAGGGGTGCCACTGAAGCTTTCTTT.

The sample holds many counts of this clonotype. The CDR3, as DNA: TGTGCCAGCAGCTTTGGGCAGGGGAATGAAAAACTGTTTTTT. Encoded protein: CASSFGQGNEKLFF. The chain links TRBV11-2 to TRBJ1-4; possible D gene TRBD1, 6 bases. Looked up from germline, CDR1 is SGHAT and CDR2 is FQNNGV. The CDR3 extends over 14 amino acids. Trimming stripped 3 bases from V and 5 bases from J, with 10 bases between. Full variable domain (missing parts from reference TRBV11-2 and TRBJ1-4): EAGVAQSPRYKIIEKRQSVAFWCNPISGHATLYWYQQILGQGPKLLIQFQNNGVVDDSQLPKDRFSAERLKGVDSTLKIQPAKLEDSAVYLCASSFGQGNEKLFFGSGTQLSVL.

This clonotype has a single count. The junction shows a germline mismatch at one end, possibly a read error. The rearrangement links TRBV20-1 to TRBJ2-7, with D maybe TRBD2 (6 bases). The CDR3 spans 15 residues. Germline V gene sequence: CDR1 DFQATT, CDR2 SNEGSKA (reference sequence). The CDR3 DNA follows: TGCAGTGCTAGAGTACGGACTACTCCTACGGGGGAGCAGTGCTTC. Translation gives CSARVRTTPTGEQCF.

This rearrangement joins TRBV6-1 to TRBJ1-2; D might be TRBD1 (6 bases). V was trimmed by 6 bases and J by 5 bases, leaving 19 bases between them. The CDR3 is 15 residues long. The V gene's germline CDR1 is MNHNS and CDR2 SASEGT. Here the CDR3 DNA reads TGTGCCAGCAGGCGGGACTGGACAGACCTTTATGGCTACACCTTC. It codes for CASRRDWTDLYGYTF.

This clonotype was counted ten times or more. The chain couples TRBV10-3 to TRBJ2-5; the D gene could be TRBD1 or TRBD2 (5 bases each). The length of the CDR3 is 15 residues. Germline loops: CDR1 ENHRY, CDR2 SYGVKD. Trimming removed 4 bases at V and 2 bases at J, with 14 bases between. CDR3 sequence reads: CAISAGTAPQETQYF. The CDR3 region has the DNA TGTGCCATCAGTGCGGGGACGGCCCCTCAAGAGACCCAGTACTTC.

This clonotype was counted at least ten times. The V and J genes are TRBV5-8 and TRBJ2-7; tentatively, D is TRBD1 (6 bases). This CDR3 comprises 13 residues. Trimming pared 7 bases from V and 3 bases from J, leaving 14 bases between. Germline CDR1 and CDR2: SGHTS and YDEGEE. The CDR3: CASPRDILYEQYF. CDR3 bases: TGTGCCAGCCCCCGGGACATCCTCTACGAGCAGTACTTC.

This clonotype has just one count. The chain joins TRBV12-3 or TRBV12-4 to TRBJ2-3, with a weak D call TRBD2 (6 bases). V gave up 2 bases and J gave up 2 bases, with 11 bases separating them. There are 15 residues in the CDR3. The DNA for the CDR3 is TGTGCCAGCAGTTTATTACTAGCAATCACAGATACGCAGTATTTT. Translating it yields CASSLLLAITDTQYF.

In its sample, this clonotype was seen a few times. The rearrangement uses TRBV6-5 and TRBJ1-2; 9 bases map to TRBD1. The CDR3 runs 15 residues. Unmatched junction bases numbered 1, after V lost 0 bases and J lost 2 bases. Looked up from germline, CDR1 is MNHEY and CDR2 is SVGAGI. CDR3 sequence reads: CASSYSGQGNYGYTF. CDR3 sequence (DNA): TGTGCCAGCAGTTACTCGGGACAGGGCAACTATGGCTACACCTTC.

Remarks on this clonotype: Relative to the germline gene, one junction end is altered; a read error may explain this. The rearrangement joins TRBV20-1 to TRBJ2-7; either TRBD1 or TRBD2 may fit D (5 bases each). In germline, CDR1 is DFQATT, CDR2 SNEGSKA (reference sequence). The CDR3 is made up of 13 amino acids. In DNA, the CDR3 is TGCAGTGCTCTCCCCGGGACGGTTTACGAGCGGTACTTC. This encodes CSALPGTVYERYF.

This clonotype was seen only a few times. The chain combines TRBV6-2 or TRBV6-3 with TRBJ2-5; 10 bases agree with TRBD2. The CDR3 totals 16 residues. Germline V gene data show CDR1 as MNHEY and CDR2 as SVGEGT. The J segment lost 0 bases and the V segment lost 2 bases, leaving 3 bases of the junction unmatched. CDR3 nucleotides: TGTGCCAGCAGTTACACTAGCGGGATATACCAAGAGACCCAGTACTTC. Its protein is CASSYTSGIYQETQYF.

The V gene is TRBV7-9, the J gene TRBJ2-7; perhaps TRBD2 as D (6 bases). Germline assignment: CDR1 SEHNR and CDR2 FQNEAQ (reference sequence). The V end was cut by 6 bases, the J end by 5 bases, with 17 bases between. This CDR3 contains 14 residues. CDR3 sequence: CASSLGGSGHEQYF. CDR3 DNA sequence: TGTGCCAGCAGTCTCGGGGGTTCAGGCCACGAGCAGTACTTC.

The table lists this clonotype with a few counts. V usage is TRBV4-3 and J usage is TRBJ2-7; 8 bases map to TRBD1. The CDR3 runs 16 residues. CDR1 and CDR2 (germline): LGHNA, YSLEER. V lost 1 base and J lost 3; bases outside the gene matches: 8. CDR3 in amino acids: CASSQGFGQGFYEQYF. The CDR3 DNA sequence: TGCGCCAGCAGCCAAGGATTCGGACAGGGCTTCTACGAGCAGTACTTC.

This clonotype was seen more than once but under ten times. This chain connects TRBV7-9 to TRBJ2-7; D is possibly TRBD2 (5 bases). This CDR3 comprises 13 residues. V was pared by 5 bases and J by 7 bases, with 15 bases between. From germline, CDR1 is SEHNR and CDR2 FQNEAQ (reference sequence). CDR3 protein: CASSNRAEGEQYF. Written as DNA, the CDR3 is TGTGCCAGCAGCAACCGGGCCGAGGGAGAGCAGTACTTC.

The gene calls are TRBV5-4 and TRBJ2-7; TRBD2 matches at 14 bases. Germline V gives CDR1 SGHNT, CDR2 YYREEE (reference sequence). With V trimmed by 3 bases and J by 7 bases, 6 bases remained unmatched. This CDR3 has 15 residues. The CDR3 coding sequence is TGTGCCAGCAGCTCCGGGACTAGCGGGAGCGAGGAGCAGTACTTC. This codes for CASSSGTSGSEEQYF.

CDR3 loop: CASSVDRVEQFF. The CDR3 DNA reads TGTGCCAGCAGCGTAGACAGGGTTGAGCAGTTCTTC. This chain links TRBV9 with TRBJ2-1; D is perhaps TRBD1 (6 bases). This CDR3 has 12 amino acids. Trimming left V 0 bases short and J 9 bases short, with 7 bases between. The germline gives CDR1 SGDLS, CDR2 YYNGEE.

The chain recombines TRBV4-3 with TRBJ2-3; TRBD2 aligns across 10 bases. Germline V CDR1 and CDR2: LGHNA, YSLEER. This CDR3 is built from 16 residues. The trim removed 3 bases at V and 1 base at J, leaving 4 bases unmatched. The CDR3 here is CASSQNLAGGTDTQYF. The DNA of the CDR3 is TGCGCCAGCAGCCAGAATCTAGCGGGAGGCACAGATACGCAGTATTTT.

This clonotype turned up a few times. An end of the junction does not agree with germline; a read error may underlie this. The gene calls are TRBV4-2 and TRBJ2-3; TRBD2 matches at 12 bases. Germline-derived CDR1 and CDR2 are LGHNA and YNFKEQ. The CDR3 has 18 residues. CDR3 in amino acids: CASGQYTSGRLVTDTQYF. The DNA for the CDR3 is TGTGCCAGCGGCCAATACACTAGCGGGAGGCTAGTGACAGATACGCAGTATTTT.

This clonotype has just a few counts. The chain carries TRBV6-2 or TRBV6-3 and TRBJ2-1; 10 nucleotides match TRBD2. With 7 bases clipped from V and 4 bases from J, the junction kept 7 bases outside the gene matches. Per the germline V gene, CDR1 is MNHEY and CDR2 is SVGEGT. The CDR3 runs to 15 residues. CDR3 DNA: TGTGCCAGCACCCCGACTAGCGGGTCATACAATGAGCAGTTCTTC. The encoded protein is CASTPTSGSYNEQFF.

The chain carries TRBV10-3 and TRBJ2-5; unclear D gene. Germline CDR1 and CDR2: ENHRY and SYGVKD. Trimming left V 6 bases short and J 5 bases short, with 10 bases between. This CDR3 has 12 amino acids. In DNA form, the CDR3 reads TGTGCCATCAGCCCCGGAAGGGAGACCCAGTACTTC. Encoded protein: CAISPGRETQYF.

Comment on this clonotype: A read error is possible here, since a much larger clone lies one base away. The rearrangement links TRBV24-1 to TRBJ2-3; D is unresolved. Germline V gives CDR1 KGHDR, CDR2 SFDVKD. With 4 bases removed from V and 2 bases from J, the gap between germline ends came to 6 bases. The length of the CDR3 is 13 residues. The CDR3 reads CATSDRTTDTQYF. The CDR3 DNA sequence: TGTGCCACCAGTGACCGGACCACAGATACGCAGTATTTT.

A remark on this clonotype: The junction and the germline gene differ at one end; a read error may be behind it. Written as DNA, the CDR3 is TGTGCCAGCAGCCAGATGGGACACACGAACACTGAATCTTTCTTT. It specifies CASSQMGHTNTESFF. The chain links TRBV2 to TRBJ1-1; tentatively, D is TRBD1 (6 bases). The CDR3 spans 15 residues. Germline V gene sequence: CDR1 SNHLY, CDR2 FYNNEI.

The chain links TRBV20-1 to TRBJ1-2; 12 bases are a match to TRBD1. The ends lost 6 bases at V and 8 bases at J; junction bases unmatched: 13. The CDR3 runs to 15 residues. Germline V lookup: CDR1 DFQATT, CDR2 SNEGSKA (reference sequence). Here the CDR3 reads CSAGRPGQGAKGYTF. As DNA, the CDR3 is TGCAGTGCCGGCCGTCCGGGACAGGGGGCTAAAGGCTACACCTTC.

The V call is TRBV10-3, the J call TRBJ1-5; D gene ambiguous. CDR1 and CDR2 (germline): ENHRY, SYGVKD. This CDR3 is 14 amino acids long. The V end lost 6 bases, the J end lost 5 bases, and 14 bases lay between the germline ends. As DNA, the CDR3 is TGTGCCATCAGCGATCAGGTGAACGATCAGCCCCAGCATTTT. Translation: CAISDQVNDQPQHF.

This chain uses TRBV12-3 or TRBV12-4 with TRBJ2-3; D might be TRBD2 (5 bases). Deletions cut 5 bases from V and 0 bases from J, with 12 bases between. The CDR3 is 15 residues long. Here the CDR3 reads CASSTSRRSTDTQYF. DNA for the CDR3: TGTGCCAGCAGTACTAGTCGGAGAAGCACAGATACGCAGTATTTT.